This TCR beta chain emerged from a study of identical twins. This clonotype occurred a few times. MiXCR was run by TCRdb on the 5' RACE reads, yielding one entry per CDR3 protein. Seen here are 1.5 million to 2 million distinct CDR3 sequences, less than 35% observed once, and the top ten hold 0.25% to 0.3%. The length of the CDR3 is 19 residues. Germline trimming cut 1 base from V and 0 bases from J; bases unmatched to any gene: 9. The V and J genes are TRBV12-3 or TRBV12-4 and TRBJ1-4; 9 bases are a match to TRBD1. This clonotype was obtained from a newborn girl in good health. Sequences were obtained from cord blood. The CDR3: CASSLDRTGEEATNEKLFF. The CDR3 DNA reads as TGTGCCAGCAGTTTAGATAGGACAGGGGAGGAGGCAACTAATGAAAAACTGTTTTTT.